This T cell receptor beta chain was found in a study of T cell responses to AZD1222 COVID-19 vaccine (dated by TCRdb to about 2021). Notes on the research overall: A total of just over 230 trial participants underwent TCR sequencing, of whom about 210 had received two doses of AZD1222 and roughly 26 had received two doses of the MenACWY control vaccine. Trial participants were enrolled by age into subgroups of 18-55, 56-69 and 70-plus years, and 148, 28 and 57 TCR-sequenced participants, respectively, were included in these subgroups.

Inclusive of the bounding cysteine and phenylalanine, the CDR3 is 16 residues long. Only the CDR3 portion is preserved as DNA: 48 bases, with reading frame beginning at the first base. The CDR1 and CDR2 encoded by the germline V gene (reference sequence) are GTSNPN and SVGIG. The germline V end is reduced by 0 bases and the J end by 4 bases; junction bases left unmatched: 11. What this sample's time point label stands for: baseline before first vaccination. The sample's treatment or condition label, decoded: meningococcal conjugate vaccine given as trial control. Vaccinee samples were obtained from the UK trials COV001 and COV002, which included a single-blind randomized controlled phase 2/3 trial of AZD1222 (ChAdOx1 nCoV-19) in healthy adults. For TCRbeta chain sequencing, PBMC samples from trial participants were taken at day 0 and at day 28 after the second dose. Notes on this clone: It has no known antigen specificity. The sample holds no much larger clone one base away, and base qualities are not on file.

The CDR3 regions of human TCRbeta chains were analyzed by immunosequencing. The published analysis was carried out like this. Repertoire TCRs were matched against a reference library of SARS-CoV-2-specific TCRs generated with the MIRA antigen-specificity platform. Breadth was defined as the fraction of unique TCRs that were SARS-CoV-2-associated. Depth was defined as the fraction of total T cells that were SARS-CoV-2-associated. Using the MIRA data, each spike-specific TCR was mapped to the spike region that the TCR reacts to and placed in a CD4 or CD8 class. Log10-transformed breadth and depth values were compared by one-way ANOVA with Sidak's multiple comparisons tests. TCRdb obtained this table from immuneACCESS and retained in-frame rearrangements with V and J assigned. These tables miss some clones; where compared with another copy, unresolved V genes account for less than half of the shortfall, and the remainder is unexplained. For V, J and clone size, that table is used; D and trimming come from the DNA. The sample has approximately 160,000 clones on record, 88% of them singletons. Around 3.4% of the sample goes to the ten largest clones.

What the work shows at the level of the full study, not this receptor alone: Because no day 14 peak-response samples were available, repertoires were characterized only after the peak T cell response. Spike-specific TCR breadth and depth rose significantly after two AZD1222 doses compared with day 0 and with MenACWY recipients. Conclusions about previously exposed vaccinees are limited, since just a handful of AZD1222 recipients were seropositive for SARS-CoV-2 at baseline. Epitopes outside the regions mutated in the B.1.351 and B.1.1.7 variants were reportedly recognized by nearly half of the unique spike-specific TCRs. The whole spike protein was spanned by vaccine-associated CD4 TCRs, and dominant responses were seen in regions 160-218 and 743-854. The 56-69-year group was small, and its depth increase did not reach significance, likely because of low power. Most participants were white British and females outnumbered males, and the authors suggested that clonal diversity may have been underestimated.

Source: peripheral blood, taken on day 0 of MenACWY control vaccination. The rearranged segments are TRBV30 and TRBJ1-2, and 7 junctional nucleotides match TRBD1. The sequence was obtained from an adult in good health. The CDR3 corresponds to CAWSVDRVLILYGYTF. The DNA reads as follows: TGTGCCTGGAGTGTTGACAGGGTCCTCATCCTCTATGGCTACACCTTC.